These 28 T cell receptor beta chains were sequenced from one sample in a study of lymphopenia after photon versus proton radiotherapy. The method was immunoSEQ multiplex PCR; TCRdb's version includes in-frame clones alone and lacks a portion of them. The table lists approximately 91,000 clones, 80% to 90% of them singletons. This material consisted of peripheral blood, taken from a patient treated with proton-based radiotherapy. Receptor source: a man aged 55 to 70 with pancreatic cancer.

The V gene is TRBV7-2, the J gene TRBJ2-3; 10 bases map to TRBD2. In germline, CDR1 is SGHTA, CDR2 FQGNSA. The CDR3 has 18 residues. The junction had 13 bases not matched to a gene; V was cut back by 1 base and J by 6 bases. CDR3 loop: CASSLVSVASGRMDTQYF. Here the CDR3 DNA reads TGTGCCAGCAGCTTAGTATCGGTAGCTAGCGGGAGAATGGATACGCAGTATTTT.

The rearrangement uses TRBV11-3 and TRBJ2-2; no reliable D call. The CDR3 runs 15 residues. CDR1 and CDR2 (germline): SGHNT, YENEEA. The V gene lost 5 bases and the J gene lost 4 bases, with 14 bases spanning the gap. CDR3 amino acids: CASSPTLLSTGELFF. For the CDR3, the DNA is TGTGCCAGCAGCCCAACCCTCCTATCCACCGGGGAGCTGTTTTTT.

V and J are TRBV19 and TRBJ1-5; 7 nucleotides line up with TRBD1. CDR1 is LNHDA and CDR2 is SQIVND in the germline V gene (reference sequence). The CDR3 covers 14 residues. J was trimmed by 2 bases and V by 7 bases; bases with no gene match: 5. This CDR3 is CASNDRAGNQPQHF. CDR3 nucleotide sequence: TGTGCCAGTAACGACAGGGCCGGCAATCAGCCCCAGCATTTT.

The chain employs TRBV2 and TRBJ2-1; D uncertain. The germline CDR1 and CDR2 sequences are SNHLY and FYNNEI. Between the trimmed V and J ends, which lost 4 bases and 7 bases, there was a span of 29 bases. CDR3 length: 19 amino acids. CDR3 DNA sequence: TGTGCCAGCAGTGTCACCGTGGGAATGGCCGCCTCCCTTACAAATGAGCAGTTCTTC. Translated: CASSVTVGMAASLTNEQFF.

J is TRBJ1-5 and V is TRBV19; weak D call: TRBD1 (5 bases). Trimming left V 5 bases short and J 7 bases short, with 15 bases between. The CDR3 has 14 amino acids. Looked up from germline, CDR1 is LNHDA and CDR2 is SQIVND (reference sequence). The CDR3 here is CASSHAGLGQPQHF. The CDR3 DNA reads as TGTGCCAGTAGTCACGCAGGGTTGGGACAGCCCCAGCATTTT.

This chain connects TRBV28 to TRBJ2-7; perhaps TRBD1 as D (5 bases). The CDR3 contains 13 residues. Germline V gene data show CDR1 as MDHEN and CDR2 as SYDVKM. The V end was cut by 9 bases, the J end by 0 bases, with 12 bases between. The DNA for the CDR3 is TGTGCCAGTTGGGGCGCGAGCTCCTACGAGCAGTACTTC. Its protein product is CASWGASSYEQYF. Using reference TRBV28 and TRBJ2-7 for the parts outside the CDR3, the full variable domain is DVKVTQSSRYLVKRTGEKVFLECVQDMDHENMFWYRQDPGLGLRLIYFSYDVKMKEKGDIPEGYSVSREKKERFSLILESASTNQTSMYLCASWGASSYEQYFGPGTRLTVT.

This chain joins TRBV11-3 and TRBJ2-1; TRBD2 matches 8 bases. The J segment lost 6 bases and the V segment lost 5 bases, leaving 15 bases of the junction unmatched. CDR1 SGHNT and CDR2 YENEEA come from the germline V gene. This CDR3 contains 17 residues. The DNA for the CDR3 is TGTGCCAGCAGCCTAAAGGGACTAGTCGGAGTTGGCAATGAGCAGTTCTTC. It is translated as CASSLKGLVGVGNEQFF.

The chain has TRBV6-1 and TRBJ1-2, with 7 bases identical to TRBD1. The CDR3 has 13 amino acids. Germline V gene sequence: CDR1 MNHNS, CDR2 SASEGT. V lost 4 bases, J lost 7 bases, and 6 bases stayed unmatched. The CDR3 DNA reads TGTGCCAGCAGTGGACAGGGTTCAGGTGGCTACACCTTC. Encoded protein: CASSGQGSGGYTF.

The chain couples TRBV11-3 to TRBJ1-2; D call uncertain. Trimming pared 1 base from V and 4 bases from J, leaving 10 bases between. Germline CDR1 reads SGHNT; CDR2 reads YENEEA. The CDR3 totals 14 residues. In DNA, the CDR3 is TGTGCCAGCAGCTTAGCTCCGGGAGGCTATGGCTACACCTTC. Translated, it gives CASSLAPGGYGYTF.

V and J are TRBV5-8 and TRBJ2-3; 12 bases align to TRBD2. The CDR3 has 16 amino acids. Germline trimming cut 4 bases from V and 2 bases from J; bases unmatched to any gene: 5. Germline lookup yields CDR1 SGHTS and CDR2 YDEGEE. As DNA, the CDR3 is TGTGCCAGCAGCCTCGGACTAGCGGGAACCACAGATACGCAGTATTTT. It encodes CASSLGLAGTTDTQYF.

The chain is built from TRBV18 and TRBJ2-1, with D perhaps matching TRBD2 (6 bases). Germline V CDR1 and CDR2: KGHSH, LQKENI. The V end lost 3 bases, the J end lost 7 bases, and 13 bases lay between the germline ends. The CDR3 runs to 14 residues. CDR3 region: CASSPQGGENEQFF. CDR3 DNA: TGTGCCAGCTCACCCCAGGGAGGAGAGAATGAGCAGTTCTTC.

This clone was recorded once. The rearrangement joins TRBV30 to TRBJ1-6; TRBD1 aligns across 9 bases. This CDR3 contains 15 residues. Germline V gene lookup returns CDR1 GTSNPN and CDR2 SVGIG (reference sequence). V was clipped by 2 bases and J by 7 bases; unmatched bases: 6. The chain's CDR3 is CAWSLRTGANSPLHF. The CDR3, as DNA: TGTGCCTGGAGTTTGCGGACAGGGGCAAATTCACCCCTCCACTTT.

The CDR3 protein is CASSGRPTEKLFF. As DNA, the CDR3 is TGTGCCAGCAGCGGCCGACCTACTGAAAAACTGTTTTTT. The chain couples TRBV9 to TRBJ1-4, with unresolved D. The CDR3 contains 13 residues. Between the trimmed V and J ends, which lost 3 bases and 7 bases, there was a span of 10 bases. CDR1 is SGDLS, CDR2 YYNGEE, per germline.

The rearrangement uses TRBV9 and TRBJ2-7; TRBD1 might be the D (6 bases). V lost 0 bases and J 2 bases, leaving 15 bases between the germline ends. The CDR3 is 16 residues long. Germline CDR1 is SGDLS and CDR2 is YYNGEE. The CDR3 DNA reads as TGTGCCAGCAGCGTAGGGGTAGGGGGAAAACCCTACGAGCAGTACTTC. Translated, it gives CASSVGVGGKPYEQYF. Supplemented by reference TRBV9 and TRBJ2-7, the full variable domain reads DSGVTQTPKHLITATGQRVTLRCSPRSGDLSVYWYQQSLDQGLQFLIQYYNGEERAKGNILERFSAQQFPDLHSELNLSSLELGDSALYFCASSVGVGGKPYEQYFGPGTRLTVT.

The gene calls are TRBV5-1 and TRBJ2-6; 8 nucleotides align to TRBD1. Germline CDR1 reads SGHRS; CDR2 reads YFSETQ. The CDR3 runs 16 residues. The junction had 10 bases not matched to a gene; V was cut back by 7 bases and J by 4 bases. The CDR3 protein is CASGPGGAGGANVLTF. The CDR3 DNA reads TGCGCCAGCGGACCAGGGGGCGCGGGAGGGGCCAACGTCCTGACTTTC.

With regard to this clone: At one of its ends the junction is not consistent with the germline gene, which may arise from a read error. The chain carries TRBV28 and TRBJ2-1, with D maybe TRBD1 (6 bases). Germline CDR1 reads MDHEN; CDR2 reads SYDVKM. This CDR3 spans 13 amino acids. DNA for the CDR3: TGTGCCAGCAGTGGGGGCCCAACGGGTGACATCCTCTTC. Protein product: CASSGGPTGDILF. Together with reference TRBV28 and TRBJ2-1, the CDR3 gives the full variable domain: DVKVTQSSRYLVKRTGEKVFLECVQDMDHENMFWYRQDPGLGLRLIYFSYDVKMKEKGDIPEGYSVSREKKERFSLILESASTNQTSMYLCASSGGPTGDILFGPGTRLTVL.

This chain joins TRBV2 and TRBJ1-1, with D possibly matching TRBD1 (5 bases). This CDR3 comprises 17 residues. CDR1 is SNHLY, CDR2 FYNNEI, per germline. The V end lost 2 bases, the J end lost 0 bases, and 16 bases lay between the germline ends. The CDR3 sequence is CASSESWGRGMNTEAFF. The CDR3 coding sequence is TGTGCCAGCAGTGAATCTTGGGGCCGGGGGATGAACACTGAAGCTTTCTTT.

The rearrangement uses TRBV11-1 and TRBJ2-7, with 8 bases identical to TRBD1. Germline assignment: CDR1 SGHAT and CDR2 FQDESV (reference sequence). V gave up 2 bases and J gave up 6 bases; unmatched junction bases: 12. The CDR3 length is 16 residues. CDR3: CASSLTESGQGREQYF. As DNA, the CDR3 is TGTGCCAGCAGCTTAACCGAATCTGGACAGGGACGCGAGCAGTACTTC.

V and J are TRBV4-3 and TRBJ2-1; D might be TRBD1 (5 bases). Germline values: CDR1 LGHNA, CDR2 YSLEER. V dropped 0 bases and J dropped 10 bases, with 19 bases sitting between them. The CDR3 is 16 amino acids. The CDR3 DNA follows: TGCGCCAGCAGCCAAGATAGTGTAGGGGCCATACGCGAGCAGTTCTTC. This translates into CASSQDSVGAIREQFF.

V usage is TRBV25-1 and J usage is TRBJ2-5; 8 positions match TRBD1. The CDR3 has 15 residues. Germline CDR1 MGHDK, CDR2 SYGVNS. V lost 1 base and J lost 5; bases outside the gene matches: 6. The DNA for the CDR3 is TGTGCCAGCAGTGAATCGGGCAGGGGGCGGGAGACCCAGTACTTC. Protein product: CASSESGRGRETQYF.

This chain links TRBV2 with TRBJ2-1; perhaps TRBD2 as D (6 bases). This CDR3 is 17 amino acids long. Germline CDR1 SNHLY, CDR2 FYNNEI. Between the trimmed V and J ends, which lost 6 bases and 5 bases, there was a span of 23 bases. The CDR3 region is CASSPIGFGGANNEQFF. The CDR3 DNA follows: TGTGCCAGCAGCCCCATAGGGTTCGGCGGGGCTAACAATGAGCAGTTCTTC. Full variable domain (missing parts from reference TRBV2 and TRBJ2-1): EPEVTQTPSHQVTQMGQEVILRCVPISNHLYFYWYRQILGQKVEFLVSFYNNEISEKSEIFDDQFSVERPDGSNFTLKIRSTKLEDSAMYFCASSPIGFGGANNEQFFGPGTRLTVL.

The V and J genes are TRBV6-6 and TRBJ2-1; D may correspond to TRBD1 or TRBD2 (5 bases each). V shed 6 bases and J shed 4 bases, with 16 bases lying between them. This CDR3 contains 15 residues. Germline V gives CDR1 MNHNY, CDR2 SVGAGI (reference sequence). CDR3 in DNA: TGTGCCAGCAGCGAGGGGTCTGGAGGTTACAATGAGCAGTTCTTC. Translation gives CASSEGSGGYNEQFF.

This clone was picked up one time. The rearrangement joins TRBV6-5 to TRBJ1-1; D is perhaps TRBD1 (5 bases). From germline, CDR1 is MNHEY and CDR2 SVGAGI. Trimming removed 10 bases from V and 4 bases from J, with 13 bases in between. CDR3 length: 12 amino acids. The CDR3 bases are TGTGCCACAAGGGGTCCCGGCACTGAAGCTTTCTTT. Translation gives CATRGPGTEAFF.

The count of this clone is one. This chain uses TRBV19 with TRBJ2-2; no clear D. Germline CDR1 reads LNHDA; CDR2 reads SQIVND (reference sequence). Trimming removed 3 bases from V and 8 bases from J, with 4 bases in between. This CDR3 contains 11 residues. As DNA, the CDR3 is TGTGCCAGTAGTATTGTGGGGGAGCTGTTTTTT. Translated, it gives CASSIVGELFF.

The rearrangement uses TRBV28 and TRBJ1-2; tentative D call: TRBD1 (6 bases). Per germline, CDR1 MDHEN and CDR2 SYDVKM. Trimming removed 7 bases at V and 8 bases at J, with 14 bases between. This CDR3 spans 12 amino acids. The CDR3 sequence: CASNQGGRGYTF. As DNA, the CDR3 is TGTGCCAGCAACCAAGGGGGAAGGGGCTACACCTTC.

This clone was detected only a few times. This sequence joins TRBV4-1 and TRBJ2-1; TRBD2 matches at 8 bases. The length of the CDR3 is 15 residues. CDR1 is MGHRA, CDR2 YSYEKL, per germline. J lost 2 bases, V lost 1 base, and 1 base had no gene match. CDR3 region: CASSQAGRAYNEQFF. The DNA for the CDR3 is TGCGCCAGCAGCCAAGCCGGGAGGGCCTACAATGAGCAGTTCTTC.

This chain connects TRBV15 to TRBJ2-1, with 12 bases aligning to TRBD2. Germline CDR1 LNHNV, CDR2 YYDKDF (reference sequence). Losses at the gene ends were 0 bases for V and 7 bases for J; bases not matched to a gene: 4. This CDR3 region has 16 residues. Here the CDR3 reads CATSRDLAGGQNEQFF. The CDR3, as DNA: TGTGCCACCAGCAGAGATCTAGCGGGAGGGCAAAATGAGCAGTTCTTC.

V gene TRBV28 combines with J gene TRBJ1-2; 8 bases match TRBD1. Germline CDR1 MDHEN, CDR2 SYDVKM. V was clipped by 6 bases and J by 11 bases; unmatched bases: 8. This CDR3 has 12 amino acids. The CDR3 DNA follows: TGTGCCAGCAGGGCCCGGGACAGGCTTTACACCTTC. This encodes CASRARDRLYTF.